This TCR beta chain stems from a study of T cell repertoires in cytomegalovirus infection. Study-level background: Used in the study were CMV epitopes, some recently identified and HLA-C-restricted, others well-studied and HLA-B-restricted. General study points: CMV-specific TCR beta clonotypes restricted by HLA-C were the ones dominating the ex vivo response.

Each CDR3 protein gets one entry after TCRdb re-called the reads with MiXCR. The sample carries a few hundred thousand distinct CDR3 sequences, approximately 40% recorded once. Trimming shortened V by 6 bases and J by 4 bases, and 19 bases separated the two germline ends. Germline loops: CDR1 MNHEY, CDR2 SVGEGT. The CDR3 loop spans 16 amino acids. Of note for this clonotype: Its antigen is as yet unknown.

J is TRBJ2-1 and V is TRBV6-2 or TRBV6-3; D may be TRBD2 (5 bases). Sample: cultured PBMCs, taken from culture after CMV antigen stimulation. The source of this sequence is a human donor in good health (CMV status not recorded). Some clones in this sample may be carry-over from other donors' samples. The CDR3 is CASSPLGAGLYNEQFF. CDR3 nucleotide sequence: TGTGCCAGCAGCCCTCTGGGTGCGGGCCTGTACAATGAGCAGTTCTTC.